The rows below give T cell receptor beta chains drawn from one sample of a study of T cell repertoires in cytomegalovirus infection. TCRdb re-called the reads through MiXCR, storing one row per CDR3 protein. The sample consists of under 300,000 distinct CDR3 sequences, 15% to 20% of them appearing once. The specimen was CD8+ T cells from PBMCs. The receptors shown here come from a human donor in good health (CMV status not recorded). Some clones in this sample may be carry-over from other donors' samples. CDR3s include the opening cysteine and the closing phenylalanine or tryptophan. D genes are given only for firm matches. Only some rows state a clone size, as once, few, many or a class for expanded clones.

CASSDLGLGTEAFF TGTGCCAGCAGTGATCTGGGCTTGGGAACTGAAGCTTTCTTT TRBJ1-1 . TRBV2 .
CASSPGSTEAFF TGTGCCAGCAGCCCCGGTAGCACTGAAGCTTTCTTT TRBJ1-1 many TRBV7-2 .
CASSLFGRSTDTQYF TGTGCCAGCAGTTTATTTGGCAGAAGCACAGATACGCAGTATTTT TRBJ2-3 . TRBV28 .
CASSAGEGTAAEQYF TGTGCCAGCAGCGCAGGGGAAGGGACCGCGGCCGAGCAGTACTTC TRBJ2-7 few TRBV9 .
CASSLTVDLGNNSPLHF TGTGCCAGCAGCCTGACGGTGGATCTTGGAAATAATTCACCCCTCCACTTT TRBJ1-6 few TRBV7-9 .
CSVAVTQAGEQYF TGCAGCGTTGCGGTGACCCAGGCCGGGGAGCAGTACTTC TRBJ2-7 few TRBV29-1 .
CASRHPPGSYTF TGTGCCAGCAGACATCCCCCGGGGAGCTACACCTTC TRBJ1-2 . TRBV28 .
CASSGGISGNTIYF TGTGCCAGCAGCGGAGGGATCTCTGGAAACACCATATATTTT TRBJ1-3 . TRBV5-4 .
CASSLDRGAPLGYTF TGTGCCAGCAGCTTGGACAGGGGGGCCCCCCTTGGCTACACCTTC TRBJ1-2 . TRBV5-5 TRBD1
CASGPGPQETQYF TGCGCCAGCGGGCCGGGACCCCAGGAGACCCAGTACTTC TRBJ2-5 many TRBV4-3 .
CASSSTWGTPRVYNEQFF TGTGCCAGCAGCTCGACCTGGGGGACACCGCGAGTCTACAATGAGCAGTTCTTC TRBJ2-1 . TRBV7-6 .
CASSLSQEMNTEAFF TGTGCCAGCAGCTTATCACAGGAGATGAACACTGAAGCTTTCTTT TRBJ1-1 . TRBV7-6 .
CASTNGVGGGGLEEQYF TGTGCCAGCACCAACGGGGTAGGCGGGGGGGGCCTGGAAGAGCAGTACTTC TRBJ2-7 . TRBV6-5 TRBD2
CASSQDQDRARRGYTF TGCGCCAGCAGCCAAGATCAGGACAGGGCTCGTCGGGGCTACACCTTC TRBJ1-2 many TRBV4-1 TRBD1
CASSSMAGLAGQETQYF TGTGCCAGCAGCTCTATGGCCGGACTAGCGGGACAAGAGACCCAGTACTTC TRBJ2-5 few TRBV7-4 TRBD2
CASSLTSGGAWGTGELFF TGTGCCAGCAGCTTGACTAGCGGGGGGGCCTGGGGTACCGGGGAGCTGTTTTTT TRBJ2-2 many TRBV7-2 TRBD2
CASSQDSGAGGASDTQYF TGTGCCAGCAGCCAAGATTCAGGAGCGGGGGGTGCCTCAGATACGCAGTATTTT TRBJ2-3 many TRBV4-2 TRBD2
CASSADGDTGELFF TGTGCCAGCAGTGCAGACGGGGACACCGGGGAGCTGTTTTTT TRBJ2-2 few TRBV6-1 .
CASSEYYPTGVDTEAFF TGTGCCAGCAGTGAATACTACCCCACAGGGGTGGACACTGAAGCTTTCTTT TRBJ1-1 . TRBV25-1 TRBD1
CASSSGRNEQYF TGTGCCAGCAGTTCGGGCAGAAACGAGCAGTACTTC TRBJ2-7 . TRBV12-3/TRBV12-4 .
CSVGAGRSSYEQYF TGCAGCGTTGGGGCCGGCAGGAGCTCCTACGAGCAGTACTTC TRBJ2-7 . TRBV29-1 .
CASSSGPWGSSYEQYF TGTGCCAGCAGCTCGGGGCCGTGGGGAAGCTCCTACGAGCAGTACTTC TRBJ2-7 many TRBV7-2 .
CASSSGASGANVLTF TGTGCCAGCAGTTCGGGAGCCTCTGGGGCCAACGTCCTGACTTTC TRBJ2-6 many TRBV27 .
CASGPGVYGYTF TGTGCCAGCGGCCCCGGCGTTTATGGCTACACCTTC TRBJ1-2 . TRBV27 .
CASSYSDEPASPLHF TGTGCCAGCAGTTACTCGGATGAACCAGCATCGCCCCTCCACTTT TRBJ1-6 . TRBV6-2/TRBV6-3 .
CSARDQGQGAETQYF TGCAGTGCTAGAGATCAAGGACAGGGGGCCGAGACCCAGTACTTC TRBJ2-5 few TRBV20-1 TRBD1